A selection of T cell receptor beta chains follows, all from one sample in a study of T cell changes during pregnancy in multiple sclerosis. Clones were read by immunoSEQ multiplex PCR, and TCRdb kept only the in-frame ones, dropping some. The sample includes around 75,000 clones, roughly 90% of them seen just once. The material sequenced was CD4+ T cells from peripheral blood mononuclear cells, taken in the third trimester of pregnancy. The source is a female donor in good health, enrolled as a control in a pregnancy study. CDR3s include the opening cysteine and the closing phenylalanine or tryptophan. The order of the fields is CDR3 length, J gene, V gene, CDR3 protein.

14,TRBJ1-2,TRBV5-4,CASSLATGLNGYTF
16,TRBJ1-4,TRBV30,CAWSGSRDRGYEKLFF
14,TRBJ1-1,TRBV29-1,CSVDERGLGTEAFF
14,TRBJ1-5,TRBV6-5,CASSSAGKNQPQHF
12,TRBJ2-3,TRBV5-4,CASSTSTDTQYF
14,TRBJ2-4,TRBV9,CASSVAGQGNIQYF
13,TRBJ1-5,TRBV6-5,CASRSRADQPQHF
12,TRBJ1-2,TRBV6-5,CASTKTGGGYTF
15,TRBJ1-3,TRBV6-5,CASSKGQHSGNTIYF
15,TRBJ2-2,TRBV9,CASSSRTGGAGELFF
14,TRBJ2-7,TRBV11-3,CASSSGQGPYEQYF
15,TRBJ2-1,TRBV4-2,CASSQELAGFNEQFF
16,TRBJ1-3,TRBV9,CASSLAGTGTGNTIYF
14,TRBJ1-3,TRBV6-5,CASRPGGSGNTIYF
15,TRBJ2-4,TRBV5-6,CASSLAQWYESDQYF
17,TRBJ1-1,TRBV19,CASSTIRPQNRDGEAFF
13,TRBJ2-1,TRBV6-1,CASRSISYNEQFF
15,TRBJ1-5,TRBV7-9,CASSSRGGVDQPQHF
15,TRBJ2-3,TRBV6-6,CASKERGGLGDTQYF
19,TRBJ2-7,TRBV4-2,CASSQGDRDFFQAPYEQYF
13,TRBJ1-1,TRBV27,CASTGEMNTEAFF
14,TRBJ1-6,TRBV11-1,CASSPGQINSPLHF
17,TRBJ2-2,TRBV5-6,CASSFLGGQGNTGELFF
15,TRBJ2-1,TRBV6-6,CASKLGQFTYNEQFF
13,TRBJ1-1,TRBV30,CAWSVRGDSEAFF
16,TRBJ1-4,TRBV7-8,CASSFFRGQTKEKLFF
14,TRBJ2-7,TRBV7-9,CASSFFQGSYEQYF
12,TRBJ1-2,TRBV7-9,CASSFAGAGYTF
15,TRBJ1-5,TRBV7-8,CASSLGTGGGQPQHF
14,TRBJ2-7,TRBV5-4,CASRDSGTGVQDRF
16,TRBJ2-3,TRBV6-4,CASSEGSGIRGDTQYF
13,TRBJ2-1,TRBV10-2,CASSVAGTNEQFF
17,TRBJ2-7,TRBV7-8,CASSLESLLDREGEQYF
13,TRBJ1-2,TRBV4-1,CASSQGQLYGYTF
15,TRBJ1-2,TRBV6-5,CASSYSRQGAYGYTF
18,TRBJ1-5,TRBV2,CASSERPTGIGDNQPQHF
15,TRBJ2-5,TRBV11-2,CASSPGTVSGETQYF
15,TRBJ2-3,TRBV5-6,CATSRLAVSTDTQYF
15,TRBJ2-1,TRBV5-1,CASSLNRGRYNEQFF
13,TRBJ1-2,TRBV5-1,CASSLAGGGFYTF
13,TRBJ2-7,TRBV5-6,CASSFYSGGKQYF
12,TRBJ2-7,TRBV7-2,CASSQGIYEQYF
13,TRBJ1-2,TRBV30,CAWSTGFRYGYTF